A single sample is the source of the 25 T cell receptor beta chains below, sequenced in a study of blood T cell repertoires in COVID-19. Generated by immunoSEQ multiplex PCR, the TCRdb table keeps only in-frame clones and is missing some. Seen here are roughly 260,000 clones, 91% observed once, and the top ten hold around 2.6%. Material: peripheral blood. The receptors here all came from a person in their late teens or twenties with COVID-19, enrolled during active disease.

The chain links TRBV7-9 to TRBJ2-7; D possibly corresponds to TRBD2 (5 bases). The CDR3 totals 15 residues. Trimming removed 3 bases from V and 0 bases from J, with 12 bases in between. Germline-derived CDR1 and CDR2 are SEHNR and FQNEAQ (reference sequence). CDR3 DNA: TGTGCCAGCAGCTTTCGGGGAACTAGCTCCTACGAGCAGTACTTC. Residues: CASSFRGTSSYEQYF.

The rearrangement links TRBV15 to TRBJ2-1; the D is unclear. CDR1 is LNHNV, CDR2 YYDKDF, per germline (reference sequence). The CDR3 runs 18 residues. V dropped 0 bases and J dropped 0 bases, with 15 bases sitting between them. CDR3 loop: CATSRESAPRSSYNEQFF. The CDR3 nucleotides are TGTGCCACCAGCAGAGAATCGGCTCCTAGGAGCTCCTACAATGAGCAGTTCTTC.

The V and J genes are TRBV10-3 and TRBJ2-7; TRBD2 matches 7 bases. The length of the CDR3 is 11 residues. Germline loops: CDR1 ENHRY, CDR2 SYGVKD. With 11 bases clipped from V and 1 base from J, the junction kept 2 bases outside the gene matches. The CDR3 region has the DNA TGTGCCTCCGGGGGGTCCTACGAGCAGTACTTC. It encodes CASGGSYEQYF.

The V gene is TRBV27, the J gene TRBJ1-5, with 11 bases matching TRBD1. Per the germline V gene, CDR1 is MNHEY and CDR2 is SMNVEV (reference sequence). CDR3 size: 18 residues. The junction had 18 bases not matched to a gene; V was cut back by 5 bases and J by 9 bases. In DNA, the CDR3 is TGTGCCAGCAGTCCGTGGACAGGGGGCCTTCCGAGCACTAGGCCCCAGCATTTT. Its translation is CASSPWTGGLPSTRPQHF.

This sequence joins TRBV12-3 or TRBV12-4 and TRBJ1-5, with no clear D. Trimming left V 6 bases short and J 11 bases short, with 14 bases between. This CDR3 has 12 amino acids. The CDR3 DNA is TGTGCCAGCAGCCTTGGGTCCCGGGCCCAGCATTTT. Its translation is CASSLGSRAQHF.

This rearrangement joins TRBV27 to TRBJ2-7; 8 nucleotides align to TRBD2. The J segment lost 3 bases and the V segment lost 6 bases, leaving 7 bases of the junction unmatched. Germline V gene data show CDR1 as MNHEY and CDR2 as SMNVEV (reference sequence). The CDR3 is made up of 14 amino acids. CDR3 sequence: CASSPTSEGYEQYF. The CDR3 DNA follows: TGTGCCAGCAGCCCGACTAGCGAGGGCTACGAGCAGTACTTC.

This chain links TRBV6-6 with TRBJ2-5, with D uncertain. The CDR3 covers 17 residues. The V and J ends lost 5 bases and 2 bases respectively, with 21 bases between them. In germline, CDR1 is MNHNY, CDR2 SVGAGI (reference sequence). The CDR3 sequence: CASSPKYAHRVQETQYF. CDR3 nucleotides: TGTGCCAGCAGTCCAAAATACGCCCACAGAGTTCAAGAGACCCAGTACTTC.

The chain couples TRBV15 to TRBJ1-4, with D tentatively TRBD1 (5 bases). Germline V gene sequence: CDR1 LNHNV, CDR2 YYDKDF (reference sequence). The CDR3 is 13 residues long. Trimming took off 1 base at V and 6 bases at J, with 6 bases between the two ends. This CDR3 reads CATSRARDEKLFF. For the CDR3, the DNA is TGTGCCACCAGCAGAGCCAGGGATGAAAAACTGTTTTTT.

The chain links TRBV6-1 to TRBJ1-4; maybe TRBD1 (5 bases). The V gene lost 4 bases and the J gene lost 3 bases, with 15 bases spanning the gap. This CDR3 comprises 16 residues. Germline V gives CDR1 MNHNS, CDR2 SASEGT. CDR3 nucleotide sequence: TGTGCCAGCAGTGCACTTGGGGCAGCTGCTAATGAAAAACTGTTTTTT. Residues: CASSALGAAANEKLFF.

J is TRBJ1-2 and V is TRBV28; D may be TRBD1 (6 bases). Trimming took 6 bases from V and 7 from J, leaving 15 bases between them. This CDR3 is built from 13 residues. Germline assignment: CDR1 MDHEN and CDR2 SYDVKM. The CDR3 loop is CASSPRTVSGYTF. The CDR3 bases are TGTGCCAGCAGCCCCCGGACAGTTTCTGGCTACACCTTC.

The chain recombines TRBV9 with TRBJ2-7, with D tentatively TRBD1 (6 bases). Trimming left V 4 bases short and J 7 bases short, with 21 bases between. Germline V gene data show CDR1 as SGDLS and CDR2 as YYNGEE. The CDR3 totals 15 residues. DNA for the CDR3: TGTGCCAGCAGCTACCCCGGGACACCCATAGGGGAGCAGTACTTC. Encoded protein: CASSYPGTPIGEQYF.

V and J are TRBV24-1 and TRBJ2-7, with 10 nucleotides matching TRBD1. This CDR3 contains 14 residues. CDR1 and CDR2 from the germline V gene are KGHDR and SFDVKD. The trim removed 5 bases at V and 5 bases at J, leaving 5 bases unmatched. The chain's CDR3 is CATSAGQGTHEQYF. CDR3 in DNA: TGTGCCACCAGTGCGGGACAGGGGACCCACGAGCAGTACTTC.

V is TRBV2 and J is TRBJ2-1, with a weak D call TRBD2 (6 bases). Germline CDR1 and CDR2: SNHLY and FYNNEI. The CDR3 extends over 16 amino acids. V lost 3 bases, J lost 0 bases, and 12 bases lay in between. CDR3 coding DNA: TGTGCCAGCAGTGAGGTAGCGGCTAGCTCCTACAATGAGCAGTTCTTC. Its translation: CASSEVAASSYNEQFF.

This chain connects TRBV20-1 to TRBJ2-7, with no clear D. The CDR3 covers 11 residues. Trimming removed 7 bases from V and 2 bases from J, with 9 bases in between. CDR1 and CDR2 from the germline V gene are DFQATT and SNEGSKA (reference sequence). In nucleotides, the CDR3 is TGCAGTGGTAGGTCCGCCTACGAGCAGTACTTC. Translation: CSGRSAYEQYF.

The chain employs TRBV6-5 and TRBJ1-6, with 7 bases aligning to TRBD1. The junction had 12 bases not matched to a gene; V was cut back by 6 bases and J by 10 bases. The CDR3 sequence is 15 residues long. Germline V gene data show CDR1 as MNHEY and CDR2 as SVGAGI. For the CDR3, the DNA is TGTGCCAGCAGCCTCCAGCAGGGGGGCCAGTCACCCCTCCACTTT. This encodes CASSLQQGGQSPLHF.

J is TRBJ2-5 and V is TRBV27; 7 positions match TRBD1. This CDR3 has 13 residues. Losses at the gene ends were 6 bases for V and 3 bases for J; bases not matched to a gene: 4. Germline CDR1 reads MNHEY; CDR2 reads SMNVEV (reference sequence). CDR3 bases: TGTGCCAGCAGGGGACAGTGGGAAGAGACCCAGTACTTC. As protein: CASRGQWEETQYF.

The chain combines TRBV29-1 with TRBJ1-2; 9 nucleotides align to TRBD1. The CDR3 loop spans 16 amino acids. V dropped 1 base and J dropped 6; count of bases not matched to a gene: 12. Germline V lookup: CDR1 SQVTM, CDR2 ANQGSEA. The CDR3 DNA reads as TGCAGCGTTGAAGGTGCCTGGGACAGGGCATGGGATGGCTACACCTTC. This translates into CSVEGAWDRAWDGYTF.

The chain uses TRBV9 and TRBJ2-1, with D uncertain. V lost 3 bases and J lost 0, with 13 bases in between. The germline gives CDR1 SGDLS, CDR2 YYNGEE. This CDR3 has 16 amino acids. The CDR3 DNA reads as TGTGCCAGCAGCGGCGGAATGGCGCCCTCCTACAATGAGCAGTTCTTC. Encoded protein: CASSGGMAPSYNEQFF.

Here the CDR3 reads CASSPGQGGSGYTF. The CDR3 DNA reads as TGTGCCAGCTCCCCCGGACAGGGTGGTTCTGGCTACACCTTC. The chain uses TRBV2 and TRBJ1-2; 8 bases align to TRBD1. Trimming removed 8 bases from V and 7 bases from J; junction bases left unmatched: 12. This CDR3 spans 14 amino acids. Germline V gene lookup returns CDR1 SNHLY and CDR2 FYNNEI. Variable domain in full (rest from reference TRBV2 and TRBJ1-2): EPEVTQTPSHQVTQMGQEVILRCVPISNHLYFYWYRQILGQKVEFLVSFYNNEISEKSEIFDDQFSVERPDGSNFTLKIRSTKLEDSAMYFCASSPGQGGSGYTFGSGTRLTVV.

The rearrangement uses TRBV29-1 and TRBJ1-3; 7 bases match TRBD1. The length of the CDR3 is 15 residues. Unmatched junction bases numbered 6, after V lost 4 bases and J lost 0 bases. The germline V gene has CDR1 SQVTM and CDR2 ANQGSEA. The CDR3, as DNA: TGCAGCGTTGCCGGGACAGAGCTCTCTGGAAACACCATATATTTT. Translated, it gives CSVAGTELSGNTIYF. Complete variable domain (other parts from reference TRBV29-1 and TRBJ1-3): SAVISQKPSRDICQRGTSLTIQCQVDSQVTMMFWYRQQPGQSLTLIATANQGSEATYESGFVIDKFPISRPNLTFSTLTVSNMSPEDSSIYLCSVAGTELSGNTIYFGEGSWLTVV.

The chain joins TRBV12-3 or TRBV12-4 to TRBJ1-2; D remains unclear. This CDR3 is built from 13 residues. The V and J ends lost 6 bases and 0 bases respectively, with 8 bases between them. DNA of the CDR3: TGTGCCAGCAGAACTGATTCTAACTATGGCTACACCTTC. Translating it yields CASRTDSNYGYTF.

CDR3 sequence reads: CASSQDSQGAWREQYF. DNA of the CDR3: TGCGCCAGCAGCCAAGATTCACAGGGTGCCTGGCGGGAGCAGTACTTC. The rearrangement joins TRBV4-1 to TRBJ2-7, with a weak D call TRBD1 (6 bases). Trimming removed 0 bases at V and 7 bases at J, with 19 bases between. The germline CDR1 and CDR2 sequences are MGHRA and YSYEKL. The CDR3 covers 16 residues.

The rearrangement links TRBV6-1 to TRBJ1-1, with D uncertain. Germline CDR1 reads MNHNS; CDR2 reads SASEGT. Deletions cut 1 base from V and 1 base from J, with 7 bases between. This CDR3 is built from 14 residues. CDR3 protein: CASSEEPWNTEAFF. In DNA form, the CDR3 reads TGTGCCAGCAGTGAAGAGCCGTGGAACACTGAAGCTTTCTTT.

CDR3 amino acids: CASSTAGTVNNYGYTF. The CDR3 DNA reads as TGCGCCAGCAGCACAGCCGGGACAGTCAATAACTATGGCTACACCTTC. This rearrangement joins TRBV5-1 to TRBJ1-2; 7 bases align to TRBD1. The germline V gene encodes CDR1 SGHRS and CDR2 YFSETQ. This CDR3 is built from 16 residues. Germline trimming cut 4 bases from V and 1 base from J; bases unmatched to any gene: 10.

The chain employs TRBV7-2 and TRBJ2-7; D is perhaps TRBD2 (6 bases). Germline CDR1 and CDR2: SGHTA and FQGNSA. The CDR3 length is 16 residues. V lost 5 bases, J lost 4 bases, and 21 bases lay in between. For the CDR3, the DNA is TGTGCCAGCAGCCCTATGAAAGGCGGGAACACGTACGAGCAGTACTTC. Amino acids: CASSPMKGGNTYEQYF.